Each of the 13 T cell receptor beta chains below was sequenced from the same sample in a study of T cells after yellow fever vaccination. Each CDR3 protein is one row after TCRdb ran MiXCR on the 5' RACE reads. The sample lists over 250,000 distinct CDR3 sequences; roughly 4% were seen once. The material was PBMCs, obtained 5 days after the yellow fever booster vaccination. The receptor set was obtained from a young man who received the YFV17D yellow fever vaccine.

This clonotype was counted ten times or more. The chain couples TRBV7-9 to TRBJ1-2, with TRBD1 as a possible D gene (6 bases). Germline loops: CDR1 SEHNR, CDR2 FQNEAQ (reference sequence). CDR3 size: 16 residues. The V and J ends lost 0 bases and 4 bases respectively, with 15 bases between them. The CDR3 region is CASSLAAGDYSYGYTF. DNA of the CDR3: TGTGCCAGCAGCTTAGCGGCAGGGGATTACTCCTATGGCTACACCTTC.

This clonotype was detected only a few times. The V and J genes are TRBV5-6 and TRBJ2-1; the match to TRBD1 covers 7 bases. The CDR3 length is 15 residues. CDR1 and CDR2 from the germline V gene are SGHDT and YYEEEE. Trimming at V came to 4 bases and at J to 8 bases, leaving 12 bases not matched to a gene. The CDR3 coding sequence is TGTGCCAGCAGCCTCCTCCTGACAGGGTTCGATGAGCAGTTCTTC. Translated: CASSLLLTGFDEQFF.

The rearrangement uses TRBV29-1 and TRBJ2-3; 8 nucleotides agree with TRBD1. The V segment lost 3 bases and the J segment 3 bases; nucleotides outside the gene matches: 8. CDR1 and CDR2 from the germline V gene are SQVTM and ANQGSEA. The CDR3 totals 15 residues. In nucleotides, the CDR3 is TGCAGCGTTGACCCGGACAGGGAAAGGACAGATACGCAGTATTTT. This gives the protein CSVDPDRERTDTQYF.

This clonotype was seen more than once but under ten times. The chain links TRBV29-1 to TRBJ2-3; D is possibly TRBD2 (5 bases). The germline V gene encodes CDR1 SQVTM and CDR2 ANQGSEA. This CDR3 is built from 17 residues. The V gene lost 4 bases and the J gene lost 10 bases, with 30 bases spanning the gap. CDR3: CSVARGGLSPANAAQYF. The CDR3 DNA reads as TGCAGCGTTGCCCGTGGTGGACTGAGCCCAGCAAATGCTGCGCAGTATTTT.

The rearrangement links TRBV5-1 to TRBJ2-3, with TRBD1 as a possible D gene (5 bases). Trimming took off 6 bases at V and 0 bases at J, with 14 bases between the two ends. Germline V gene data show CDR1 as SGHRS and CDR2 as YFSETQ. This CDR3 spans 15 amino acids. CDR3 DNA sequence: TGCGCCAGCATACTCGACAGTTCTAGCACAGATACGCAGTATTTT. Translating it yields CASILDSSSTDTQYF.

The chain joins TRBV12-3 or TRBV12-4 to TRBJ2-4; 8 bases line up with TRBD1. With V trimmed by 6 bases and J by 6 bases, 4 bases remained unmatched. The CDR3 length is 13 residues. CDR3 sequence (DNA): TGTGCCAGCAGCGGACAGGGAGGAAACATTCAGTACTTC. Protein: CASSGQGGNIQYF.

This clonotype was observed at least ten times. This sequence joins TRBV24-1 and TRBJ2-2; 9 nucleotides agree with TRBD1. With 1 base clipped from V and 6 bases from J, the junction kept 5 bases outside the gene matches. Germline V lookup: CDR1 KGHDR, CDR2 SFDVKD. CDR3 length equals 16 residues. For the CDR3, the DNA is TGTGCCACCAGTGATTTCCTGGGACAGGGTGCCGGGGAGCTGTTTTTT. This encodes CATSDFLGQGAGELFF.

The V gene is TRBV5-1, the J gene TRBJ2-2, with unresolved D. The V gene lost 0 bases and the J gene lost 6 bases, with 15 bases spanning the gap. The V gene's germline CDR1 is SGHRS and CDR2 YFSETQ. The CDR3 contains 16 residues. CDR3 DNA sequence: TGCGCCAGCAGCTTGGGCAGTGACGGTATAGCCGGGGAGCTGTTTTTT. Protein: CASSLGSDGIAGELFF.

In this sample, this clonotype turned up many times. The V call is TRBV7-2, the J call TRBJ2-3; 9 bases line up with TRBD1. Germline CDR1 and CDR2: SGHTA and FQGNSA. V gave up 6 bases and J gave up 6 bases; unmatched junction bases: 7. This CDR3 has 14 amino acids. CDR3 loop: CASSSGTGRDTQYF. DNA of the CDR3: TGTGCCAGCAGTTCAGGGACAGGGAGGGATACGCAGTATTTT.

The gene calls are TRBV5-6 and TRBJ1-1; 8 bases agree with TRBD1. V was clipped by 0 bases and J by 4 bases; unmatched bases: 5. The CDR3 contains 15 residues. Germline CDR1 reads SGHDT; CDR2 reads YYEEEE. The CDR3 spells CASSLGRGRGTEAFF. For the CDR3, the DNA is TGTGCCAGCAGCTTGGGCAGGGGGCGAGGCACTGAAGCTTTCTTT.

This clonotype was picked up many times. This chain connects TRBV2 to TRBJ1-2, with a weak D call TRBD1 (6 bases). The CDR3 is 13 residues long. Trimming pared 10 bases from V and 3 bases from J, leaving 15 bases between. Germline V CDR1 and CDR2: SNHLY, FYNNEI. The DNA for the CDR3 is TGTGCCACCCAAGGTGGGGGCTACTATGGCTACACCTTC. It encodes CATQGGGYYGYTF.

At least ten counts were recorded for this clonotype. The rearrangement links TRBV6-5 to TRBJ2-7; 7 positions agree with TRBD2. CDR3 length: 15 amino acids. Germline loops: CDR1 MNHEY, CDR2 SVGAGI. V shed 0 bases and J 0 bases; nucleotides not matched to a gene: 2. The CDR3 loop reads CASSYSPSGSYEQYF. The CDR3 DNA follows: TGTGCCAGCAGTTACTCGCCTAGCGGCTCCTACGAGCAGTACTTC.

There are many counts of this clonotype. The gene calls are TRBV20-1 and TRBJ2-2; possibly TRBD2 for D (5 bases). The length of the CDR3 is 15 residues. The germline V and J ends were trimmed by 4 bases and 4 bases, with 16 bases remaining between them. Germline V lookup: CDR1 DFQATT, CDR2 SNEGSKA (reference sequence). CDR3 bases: TGCAGTGCTATCCCCAACACTAGATCCACCGGGGAGCTGTTTTTT. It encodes CSAIPNTRSTGELFF.